This T cell receptor beta chain was identified in a study of T-cell reconstitution after alpha-beta-depleted transplantation in children (dated by TCRdb to between 2015 and 2016). Background on the whole study: T-cell immune reconstitution after TCRalphabeta/CD19-depleted allogeneic hematopoietic cell transplantation in children was quantitatively tracked in the study by means of TCR repertoire profiling.

The method was PCR. Sequenced on an Illumina HiSeq 2500. Molecular barcoding was employed in the preparation of TCR libraries, with unique molecular identifiers being used to normalize TCRbeta repertoire quantification. TCRdb trimmed public reads at Q25 via fastp, called clones via MiXCR and kept in-frame beta chains. Each record represents a unique CDR3 protein, reported with the most common genes and DNA among its rows. For this sample the table gives hundreds of thousands of distinct CDR3 sequences, of which roughly a tenth were detected only once. Less than 5% of the sample is in the top ten clones. This clonotype was seen at least ten times. Which antigen it targets is not known. Base-call qualities are not available, and no considerably larger clone is one nucleotide away. This receptor was identified in a human donor who donated a stem cell graft to a child with acute myeloid leukemia. The material was PBMCs from the stem cell graft donor, obtained from the stem cell graft.

The sequence in DNA is TGTGCCAGCGTCGGAGGGGCCTACGAGCAGTACTTC. Its coded protein is CASVGGAYEQYF. The chain is made from TRBV6-1 and TRBJ2-7; TRBD2 could be the D gene, as 6 bases match. V is clipped by 8 bases and J by 2 bases, and the sequence between their germline boundaries is 10 bases long. The germline V gene yields MNHNS for CDR1 and SASEGT for CDR2. The CDR3 holds 12 amino acids from the cysteine to the phenylalanine. CDR3 DNA only is kept here, 36 bases in frame from base 1.